This T cell receptor beta chain emerged from a study of blood T cell repertoires in COVID-19. V lost 2 bases and J 2 bases, leaving 10 bases between the germline ends. The CDR3 is 15 residues long. Germline assignment: CDR1 MGHRA and CDR2 YSYEKL. As processed by the authors: Quantification of nucleated cells was approximated via reference gene primer amplification. Produced via immunoSEQ multiplex PCR; TCRdb's table is partial and in-frame only. The V and J calls and the clone size are those of that table, but D and trimming were determined from the DNA. The table includes approximately 270,000 clones, 80% to 90% detected once. This clone occurred once.

The chain employs TRBV4-1 and TRBJ2-1, with D possibly being TRBD1 (6 bases). This TCR came from a woman in her 30s who had recovered from COVID-19. The sample comprised PBMCs or T cells enriched from blood (not recorded which). CDR3 coding DNA: TGCGCCAGCAGCCAAACCAGGGGCGCCTACAATGAGCAGTTCTTC. It encodes CASSQTRGAYNEQFF.